Following are 13 T cell receptor beta chains from one sample sequenced in a study of T cells after yellow fever vaccination (dated by TCRdb to between 2018 and 2021). Reading the label with the study, this specimen's treatment or condition is: live attenuated yellow fever vaccine strain. Libraries were built with 5' RACE. The sample was run on an Illumina NovaSeq 6000. In TCRdb, the public reads were trimmed at Q25 with fastp and aligned with MiXCR, with productive beta chains retained. All rows with the same CDR3 protein become a single entry with the most common DNA and genes. Counted in this sample were just over 300,000 distinct CDR3 sequences; roughly 3.5% of them appeared once. The top ten hold about a quarter of the sample. Specimen: PBMCs, collected on the day of the yellow fever booster vaccination. The source is a man younger than 30 who received the YFV17D yellow fever vaccine.

This clonotype was seen many times. The chain carries TRBV7-2 and TRBJ2-3, with 7 bases matching TRBD2. The CDR3 consists of 13 residues. CDR1 and CDR2 from the germline V gene are SGHTA and FQGNSA. The J segment lost 2 bases and the V segment lost 9 bases, leaving 5 bases of the junction unmatched. CDR3 sequence reads: CASQRGSTDTQYF. In nucleotides, the CDR3 is TGTGCCAGTCAGCGGGGATCCACAGATACGCAGTATTTT. Full variable domain (missing parts from reference TRBV7-2 and TRBJ2-3): GAGVSQSPSNKVTEKGKDVELRCDPISGHTALYWYRQSLGQGLEFLIYFQGNSAPDKSGLPSDRFSAERTGGSVSTLTIQRTQQEDSAVYLCASQRGSTDTQYFGPGTRLTVL.

The chain recombines TRBV5-1 with TRBJ1-2; no reliable D call. CDR1 SGHRS and CDR2 YFSETQ come from the germline V gene. This CDR3 region has 13 residues. Trimming removed 0 bases at V and 8 bases at J, with 11 bases between. The CDR3 region has the DNA TGCGCCAGCAGCTTGGACAGTGTGTACGGCTACACCTTC. Protein: CASSLDSVYGYTF. The variable domain in full, completed from reference TRBV5-1 and TRBJ1-2, reads KAGVTQTPRYLIKTRGQQVTLSCSPISGHRSVSWYQQTPGQGLQFLFEYFSETQRNKGNFPGRFSGRQFSNSRSEMNVSTLELGDSALYLCASSLDSVYGYTFGSGTRLTVV.

This clonotype showed up just a few times. V is TRBV5-1 and J is TRBJ1-3; 10 positions match TRBD1. The CDR3 covers 16 residues. V was clipped by 4 bases and J by 3 bases; unmatched bases: 7. Germline lookup yields CDR1 SGHRS and CDR2 YFSETQ. The CDR3 sequence: CASSLAGTGVGNTIYF. Here the CDR3 DNA reads TGCGCCAGCAGCCTCGCCGGGACAGGGGTTGGAAACACCATATATTTT. Looking up the rest from reference TRBV5-1 and TRBJ1-3 gives the full variable domain: KAGVTQTPRYLIKTRGQQVTLSCSPISGHRSVSWYQQTPGQGLQFLFEYFSETQRNKGNFPGRFSGRQFSNSRSEMNVSTLELGDSALYLCASSLAGTGVGNTIYFGEGSWLTVV.

The chain has TRBV19 and TRBJ1-2, with D perhaps TRBD1 (6 bases). The CDR3 sequence is 12 residues long. V was pared by 7 bases and J by 7 bases, with 13 bases between. Germline V gene data show CDR1 as LNHDA and CDR2 as SQIVND (reference sequence). CDR3 residues: CASTGRDTGYTF. CDR3 nucleotide sequence: TGTGCCAGTACCGGCAGGGACACTGGCTACACCTTC.

The chain uses TRBV5-1 and TRBJ2-5, with D possibly TRBD2 on 5 matching bases. Trimming took 5 bases from V and 2 from J, leaving 16 bases between them. CDR1 is SGHRS, CDR2 YFSETQ, per germline. The CDR3 has 15 amino acids. The DNA for the CDR3 is TGCGCCAGCAGGGACCCCCCCTTAGCGCAAGAGACCCAGTACTTC. Translation gives CASRDPPLAQETQYF.

This clonotype was seen only a few times. V and J are TRBV29-1 and TRBJ2-3, with D possibly matching TRBD2 (6 bases). CDR3 length equals 16 residues. CDR1 and CDR2 from the germline V gene are SQVTM and ANQGSEA. Between the trimmed V and J ends, which lost 0 bases and 2 bases, there was a span of 15 bases. Here the CDR3 DNA reads TGCAGCGTTGAAGATTATACCAGCGGGTACACAGATACGCAGTATTTT. Its protein is CSVEDYTSGYTDTQYF.

The genes are TRBV29-1 and TRBJ1-1; D is unresolved. V lost 3 bases to trimming and J lost 1 base, with 9 bases between them. The V gene's germline CDR1 is SQVTM and CDR2 ANQGSEA. The length of the CDR3 is 13 residues. The CDR3 region has the DNA TGCAGCGTTGAGGGCAGGCCGAACACTGAAGCTTTCTTT. Residues: CSVEGRPNTEAFF.

The sample holds many counts of this clonotype. The V and J genes are TRBV6-5 and TRBJ1-2; D is possibly TRBD1 (5 bases). Germline V gives CDR1 MNHEY, CDR2 SVGAGI. The V and J ends lost 5 bases and 0 bases respectively, with 13 bases between them. CDR3 length: 15 amino acids. The CDR3 region has the DNA TGTGCCAGCAGTCGCCGACAGCGACCTAACTATGGCTACACCTTC. Amino acid sequence: CASSRRQRPNYGYTF.

In its sample, this clonotype was seen a few times. The chain combines TRBV6-1 with TRBJ2-7; 7 bases map to TRBD1. The germline V gene has CDR1 MNHNS and CDR2 SASEGT. The J segment lost 5 bases and the V segment lost 6 bases, leaving 7 bases of the junction unmatched. The CDR3 contains 13 residues. CDR3 in amino acids: CASSRDRDDEQYF. The DNA for the CDR3 is TGTGCCAGCAGCCGGGACAGAGACGACGAGCAGTACTTC.

The sample holds many counts of this clonotype. The chain couples TRBV9 to TRBJ2-2; tentatively, D is TRBD2 (6 bases). The CDR3 has 15 residues. The germline V and J ends were trimmed by 3 bases and 4 bases, with 13 bases remaining between them. The germline CDR1 and CDR2 sequences are SGDLS and YYNGEE. The CDR3 nucleotides read TGTGCCAGCAGCGAGGAGGGGCTTAGCACCGGGGAGCTGTTTTTT. This codes for CASSEEGLSTGELFF. The variable domain in full, with the rest retrieved from reference TRBV9 and TRBJ2-2, is DSGVTQTPKHLITATGQRVTLRCSPRSGDLSVYWYQQSLDQGLQFLIQYYNGEERAKGNILERFSAQQFPDLHSELNLSSLELGDSALYFCASSEEGLSTGELFFGEGSRLTVL.

The table lists this clonotype with many counts. This chain connects TRBV24-1 to TRBJ2-3; D is tentatively TRBD1 or TRBD2 (6 bases each). CDR3 size: 15 residues. Germline lookup yields CDR1 KGHDR and CDR2 SFDVKD. The V and J ends lost 4 bases and 1 base respectively, with 11 bases between them. The CDR3 protein is CATSETGARTDTQYF. CDR3 DNA: TGTGCCACCAGTGAAACGGGGGCGCGCACAGATACGCAGTATTTT.

This clonotype was seen at least ten times. This rearrangement joins TRBV5-1 to TRBJ2-5, with D uncertain. The CDR3 length is 16 residues. Trimming removed 0 bases at V and 2 bases at J, with 14 bases between. Per germline, CDR1 SGHRS and CDR2 YFSETQ. This chain's CDR3 is CASSLEIARSQETQYF. CDR3 nucleotide sequence: TGCGCCAGCAGCTTGGAGATAGCTCGGTCACAAGAGACCCAGTACTTC.

This clonotype was detected ten times or more. The chain has TRBV25-1 and TRBJ2-5; the D is unclear. V was pared by 1 base and J by 4 bases, with 19 bases between. In germline, CDR1 is MGHDK, CDR2 SYGVNS. The CDR3 is 17 residues long. CDR3 loop: CASSESKAGYPRETQYF. CDR3 in DNA: TGTGCCAGCAGTGAATCGAAAGCAGGATACCCACGAGAGACCCAGTACTTC.